This TCR beta chain comes out of a study of blood T cell repertoires in COVID-19. Whole-study context: Acute-phase and convalescent COVID-19 samples originated in the United States, Italy and Spain.

Germline V gene sequence: CDR1 SGHRS, CDR2 YFSETQ. The CDR3 length is 14 residues. V was clipped by 3 bases and J by 4 bases, with 13 bases between them. Followed longitudinally, the Seattle patients had been enrolled during active infection. Only one count was recorded for this clone. As processed by the authors: For nucleated cells, counts were estimated from reference gene primer amplification. Profiling relied on immunoSEQ multiplex PCR, and the TCRdb table lists in-frame clones only, not all of them. From that table come the V and J calls and clone size; the DNA was used to work out D and trimming. Of about 180,000 clones listed, about four fifths were seen once; the top ten hold 7.6%.

J is TRBJ1-2 and V is TRBV5-1, with a possible D match to TRBD1 (5 bases). This TCR was recovered from a woman aged 65 to 85 with COVID-19, enrolled during active disease. The sequenced sample consisted of peripheral blood. For the CDR3, the DNA is TGCGCCAGCAGCTCGGGGGACGGAGCCTATGGCTACACCTTC. Translated, it gives CASSSGDGAYGYTF.